This TCR beta chain was sequenced for a study of blood T cell repertoires in COVID-19 (dated by TCRdb to 2019 to 2021). Looking at the study overall: The collaborator samples originated in the United States, Italy and Spain and spanned the acute and convalescent phases of COVID-19. Subjects who had been exposed to COVID-19, were actively infected with it, or had recovered from it provided the deeply sampled blood TCRbeta repertoires that made up the dataset. The samples were drawn from the first 160 participants of the ongoing ImmuneRACE study and from roughly 1,300 subjects provided by 6 global collaborators. A de-identified subject ID, COVID-19 status, age in years and sex were almost always included in the sample metadata. The repertoires were released in a freely available public database meant as a resource for research on the immune response to SARS-CoV-2. Where HLA class I and class II types were available, the types were taken from metadata supplied by the sample provider, not from assay-based typing. The material from the prospective study consisted of cDNA or gDNA derived from T cells, B-cell-depleted T cells, or PBMCs. Study-wide findings and limitations: How much clinical and demographic metadata was included differed by source and by participant, and the metadata was provided uncurated.

The immunoSEQ Assay, a bias-controlled multiplex PCR, was used to amplify TCRbeta CDR3 regions from genomic DNA. Per the source publication's procedure: Nucleated cell counts per sample were estimated from amplification of reference gene primers within the assay. To quantify the absolute abundance of each unique TCRbeta CDR3 rearrangement, sequence reads were collapsed and filtered. Productive Simpson clonality was computed per sample as the square root of Simpson's diversity index over productive rearrangements. In its TCRdb copy, this immuneACCESS table keeps in-frame sequences only and misses some clones. Where compared with another copy, unresolved V genes explain less than half of these, and the others have no known cause. The V and J calls and clone size come from that table; D and trimming were worked out from the DNA. In all, the sample holds around 100,000 clones, and around 84% of those were seen once. The leading ten clones occupy roughly 1.5% of the sample.

On this clone itself: It has no known antigen specificity. The input lacks base qualities; no much larger clone sits a single base away.

Each collaborating institution followed its own protocols to collect whole blood in K2EDTA tubes. For TCRbeta analysis, collaborators shipped samples as frozen whole blood, isolated PBMCs, or DNA extracted from either of those sample types. The TCR was taken from a man between 35 and 55 years old with acute or convalescent COVID-19. Sequenced: peripheral blood.

The CDR3: CASSLSNRVNQPQHF. The DNA reads TGTGCCAGCAGTTTAAGTAACCGGGTAAATCAGCCCCAGCATTTT. The chain uses TRBV28 and TRBJ1-5, with the identity of the D gene unclear. A distance of 12 bases separates the germline ends of V and J, which lose 2 bases and 4 bases respectively. From the germline V gene, CDR1 is MDHEN and CDR2 is SYDVKM. The CDR3 covers 15 residues, taking in both the cysteine and the phenylalanine. The entry retains the CDR3 DNA only, 45 bases that are in frame from base 1.